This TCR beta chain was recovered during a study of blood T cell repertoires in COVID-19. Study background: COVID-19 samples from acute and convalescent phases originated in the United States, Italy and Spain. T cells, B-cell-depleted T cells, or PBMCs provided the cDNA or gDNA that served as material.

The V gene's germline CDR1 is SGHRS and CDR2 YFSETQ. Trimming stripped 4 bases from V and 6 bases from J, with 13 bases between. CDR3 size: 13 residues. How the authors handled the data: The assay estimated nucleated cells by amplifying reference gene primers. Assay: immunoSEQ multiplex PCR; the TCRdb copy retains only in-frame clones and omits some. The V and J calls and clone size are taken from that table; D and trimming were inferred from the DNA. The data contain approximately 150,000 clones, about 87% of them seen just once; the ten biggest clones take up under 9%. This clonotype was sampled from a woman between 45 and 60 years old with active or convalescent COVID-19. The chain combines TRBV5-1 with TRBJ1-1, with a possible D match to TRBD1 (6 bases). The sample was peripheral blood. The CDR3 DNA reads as TGCGCCAGCAGCACACAGGGTTTGGCTGAAGCTTTCTTT. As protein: CASSTQGLAEAFF.